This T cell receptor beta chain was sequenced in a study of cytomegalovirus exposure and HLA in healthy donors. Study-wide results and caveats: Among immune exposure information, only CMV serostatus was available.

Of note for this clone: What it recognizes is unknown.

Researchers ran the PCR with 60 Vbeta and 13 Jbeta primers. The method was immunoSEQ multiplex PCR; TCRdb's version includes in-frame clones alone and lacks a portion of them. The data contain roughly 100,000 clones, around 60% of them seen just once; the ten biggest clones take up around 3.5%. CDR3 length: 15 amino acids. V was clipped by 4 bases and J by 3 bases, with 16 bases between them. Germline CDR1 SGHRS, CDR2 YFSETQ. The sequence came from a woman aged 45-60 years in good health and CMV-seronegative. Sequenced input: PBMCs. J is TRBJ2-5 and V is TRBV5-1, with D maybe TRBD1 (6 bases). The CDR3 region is CASSVWTVGEETQYF. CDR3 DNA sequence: TGCGCCAGCAGCGTCTGGACAGTAGGGGAAGAGACCCAGTACTTC.